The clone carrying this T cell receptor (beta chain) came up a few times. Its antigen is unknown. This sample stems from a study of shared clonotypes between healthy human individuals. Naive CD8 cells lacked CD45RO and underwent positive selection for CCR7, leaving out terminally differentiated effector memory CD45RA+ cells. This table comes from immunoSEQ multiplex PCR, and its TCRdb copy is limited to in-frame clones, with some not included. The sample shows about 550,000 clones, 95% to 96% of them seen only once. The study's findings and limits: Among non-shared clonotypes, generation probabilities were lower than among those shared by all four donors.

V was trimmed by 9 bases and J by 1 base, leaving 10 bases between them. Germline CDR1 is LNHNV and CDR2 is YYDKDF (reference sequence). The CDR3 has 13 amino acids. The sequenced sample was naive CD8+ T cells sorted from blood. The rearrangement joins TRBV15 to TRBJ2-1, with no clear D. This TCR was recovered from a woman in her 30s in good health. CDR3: CATNSESYNEQFF. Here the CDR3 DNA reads TGTGCCACTAATTCGGAGTCCTACAATGAGCAGTTCTTC.